The source of this T cell receptor (beta chain) is a study of identical twins. Each cDNA held unique molecular identifiers, and template switching gave it a universal primer site. MiXCR was run by TCRdb on the 5' RACE reads, yielding one entry per CDR3 protein. The sample yields a few hundred thousand distinct CDR3 sequences, approximately 8.6% seen once. Study observations and caveats: When twins shared out-of-frame alpha sequences, those sequences had excess low generation probability. Memory repertoires showed no such pattern, whereas abundant cord blood beta clonotypes carried fewer insertions.

Germline CDR1 LGHNA, CDR2 YSLEER. The CDR3 is made up of 17 amino acids. The ends were cut back, 0 bases at V and 0 bases at J, with 13 bases in the middle. This clonotype occurred a few times. Its antigen remains unidentified. This sample was also put to use in a study of yellow fever vaccine responses in identical twins. From that study: Twins' vaccine T cell responses were reported to seem partly convergent and partly personalized.

The TCR was taken from a woman aged 18-29 years in good health. Source material: CD8+ T cells sorted from blood. V gene TRBV4-3 combines with J gene TRBJ2-3; D may be TRBD1 (5 bases). CDR3: CASSQEVARASTDTQYF. DNA of the CDR3: TGCGCCAGCAGCCAAGAGGTCGCCAGGGCTAGCACAGATACGCAGTATTTT.